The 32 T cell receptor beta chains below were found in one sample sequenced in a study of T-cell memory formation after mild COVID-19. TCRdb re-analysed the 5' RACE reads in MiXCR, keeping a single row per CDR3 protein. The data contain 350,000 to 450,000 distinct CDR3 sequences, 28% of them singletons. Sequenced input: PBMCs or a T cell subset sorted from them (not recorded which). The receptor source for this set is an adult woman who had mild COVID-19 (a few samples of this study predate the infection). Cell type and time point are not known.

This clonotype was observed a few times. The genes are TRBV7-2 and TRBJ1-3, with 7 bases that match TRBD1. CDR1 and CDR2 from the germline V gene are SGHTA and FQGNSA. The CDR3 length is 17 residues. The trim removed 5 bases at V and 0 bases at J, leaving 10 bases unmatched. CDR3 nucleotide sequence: TGTGCCAGCAGCCCGACGGGACAGTCTTACTCTGGAAACACCATATATTTT. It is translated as CASSPTGQSYSGNTIYF.

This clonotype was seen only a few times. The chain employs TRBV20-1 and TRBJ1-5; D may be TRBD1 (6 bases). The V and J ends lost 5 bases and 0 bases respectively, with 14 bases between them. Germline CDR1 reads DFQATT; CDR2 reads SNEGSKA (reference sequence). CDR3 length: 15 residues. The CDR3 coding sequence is TGCAGTGCTTATGAAGGGGGTGTTAGCAATCAGCCCCAGCATTTT. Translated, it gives CSAYEGGVSNQPQHF.

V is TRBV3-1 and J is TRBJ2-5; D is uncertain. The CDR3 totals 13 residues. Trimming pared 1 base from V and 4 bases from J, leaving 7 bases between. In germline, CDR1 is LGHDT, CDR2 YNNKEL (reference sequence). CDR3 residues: CASSQGVPETQYF. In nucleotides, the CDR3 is TGTGCCAGCAGCCAAGGAGTCCCAGAGACCCAGTACTTC.

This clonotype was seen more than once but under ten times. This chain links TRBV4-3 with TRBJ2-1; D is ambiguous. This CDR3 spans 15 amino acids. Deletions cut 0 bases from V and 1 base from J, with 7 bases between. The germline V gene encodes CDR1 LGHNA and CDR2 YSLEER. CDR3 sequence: CASSQEQYSYNEQFF. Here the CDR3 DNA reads TGCGCCAGCAGCCAAGAGCAGTATTCCTACAATGAGCAGTTCTTC.

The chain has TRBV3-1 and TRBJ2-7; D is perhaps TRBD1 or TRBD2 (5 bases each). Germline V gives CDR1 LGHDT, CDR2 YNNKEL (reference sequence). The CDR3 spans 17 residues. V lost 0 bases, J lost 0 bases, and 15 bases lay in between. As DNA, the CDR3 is TGTGCCAGCAGCCAAGAATTTGTGGGGGAACACTCCTACGAGCAGTACTTC. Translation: CASSQEFVGEHSYEQYF.

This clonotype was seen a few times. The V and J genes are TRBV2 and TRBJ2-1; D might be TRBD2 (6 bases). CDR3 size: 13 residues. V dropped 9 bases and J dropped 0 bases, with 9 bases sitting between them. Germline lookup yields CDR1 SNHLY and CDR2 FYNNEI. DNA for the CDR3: TGTGCCAGTGGGAGGAGCTCCTACAATGAGCAGTTCTTC. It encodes CASGRSSYNEQFF.

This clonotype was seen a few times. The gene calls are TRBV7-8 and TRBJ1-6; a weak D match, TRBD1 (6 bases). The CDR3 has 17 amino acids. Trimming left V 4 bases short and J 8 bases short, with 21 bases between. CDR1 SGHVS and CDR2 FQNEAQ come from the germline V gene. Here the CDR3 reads CASSSRQGRRFDSPLHF. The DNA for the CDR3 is TGTGCCAGCAGCTCCCGTCAGGGGCGGCGGTTTGATTCACCCCTCCACTTT.

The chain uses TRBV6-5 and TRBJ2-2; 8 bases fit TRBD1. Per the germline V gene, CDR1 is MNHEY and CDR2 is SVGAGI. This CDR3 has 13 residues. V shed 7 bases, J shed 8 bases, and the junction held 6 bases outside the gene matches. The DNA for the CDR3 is TGTGCCAGCAACCGACAGGGGCTAGGGGAGCTGTTTTTT. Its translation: CASNRQGLGELFF.

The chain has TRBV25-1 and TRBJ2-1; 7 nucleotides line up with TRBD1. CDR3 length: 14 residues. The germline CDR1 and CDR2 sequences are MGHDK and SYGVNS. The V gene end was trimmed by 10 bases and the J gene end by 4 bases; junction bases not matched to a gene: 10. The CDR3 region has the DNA TGTGCCACAAACAGGGGCGATTATTACAATGAGCAGTTCTTC. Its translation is CATNRGDYYNEQFF.

The CDR3 DNA sequence: TGCAGTGCTAGAGATAGAGGGGATAGGGCCTACGAGCAGTACTTC. It is translated as CSARDRGDRAYEQYF. J is TRBJ2-7 and V is TRBV20-1; perhaps D is TRBD1 or TRBD2 (5 bases each). The CDR3 consists of 15 residues. CDR1 DFQATT and CDR2 SNEGSKA come from the germline V gene (reference sequence). Trimming cost V 0 bases and J 2 bases, with 14 bases left between them.

CDR3 sequence reads: CASTPLNVPGELFF. In nucleotides, the CDR3 is TGTGCCAGCACCCCTCTAAACGTTCCCGGGGAGCTGTTTTTT. The rearrangement joins TRBV6-2 or TRBV6-3 to TRBJ2-2, with D uncertain. CDR1 is MNHEY, CDR2 SVGEGT, per germline. The V end lost 7 bases, the J end lost 6 bases, and 15 bases lay between the germline ends. The CDR3 loop spans 14 amino acids.

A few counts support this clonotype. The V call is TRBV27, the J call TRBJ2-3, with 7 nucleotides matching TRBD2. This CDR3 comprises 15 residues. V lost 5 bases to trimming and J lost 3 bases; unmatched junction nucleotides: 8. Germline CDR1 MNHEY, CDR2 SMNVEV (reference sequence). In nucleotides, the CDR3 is TGTGCCAGCAGTCCTCTGGGACTACCTACAGATACGCAGTATTTT. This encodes CASSPLGLPTDTQYF.

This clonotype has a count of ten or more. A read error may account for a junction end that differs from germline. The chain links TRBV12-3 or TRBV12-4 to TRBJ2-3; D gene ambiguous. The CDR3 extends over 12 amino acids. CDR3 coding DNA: TGTGCCAGCAGCTTAGGGACAGATACGCAGTATTTT. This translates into CASSLGTDTQYF.

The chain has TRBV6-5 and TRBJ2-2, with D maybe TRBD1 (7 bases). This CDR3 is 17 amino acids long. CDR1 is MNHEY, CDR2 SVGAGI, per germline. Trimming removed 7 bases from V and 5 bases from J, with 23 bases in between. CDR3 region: CASKLGQGGIITGELFF. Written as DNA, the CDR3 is TGTGCCAGCAAATTGGGGCAGGGGGGAATTATAACCGGGGAGCTGTTTTTT.

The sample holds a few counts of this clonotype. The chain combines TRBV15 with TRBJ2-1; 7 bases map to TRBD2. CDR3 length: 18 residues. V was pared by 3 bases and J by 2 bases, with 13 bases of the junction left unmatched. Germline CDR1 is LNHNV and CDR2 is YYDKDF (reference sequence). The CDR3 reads CATSSIRTSESAYNEQFF. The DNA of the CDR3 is TGTGCCACCAGCAGTATCAGGACTAGTGAGTCGGCCTACAATGAGCAGTTCTTC.

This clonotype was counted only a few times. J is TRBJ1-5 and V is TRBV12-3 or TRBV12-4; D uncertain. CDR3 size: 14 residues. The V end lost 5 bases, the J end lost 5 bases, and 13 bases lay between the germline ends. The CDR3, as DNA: TGTGCCAGCAGTCCAATGGTAGGCTATCAGCCCCAGCATTTT. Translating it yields CASSPMVGYQPQHF.

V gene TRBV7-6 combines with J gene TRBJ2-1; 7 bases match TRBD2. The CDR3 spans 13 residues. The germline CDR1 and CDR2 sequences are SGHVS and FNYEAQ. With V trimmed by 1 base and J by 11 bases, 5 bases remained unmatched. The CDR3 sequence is CASSLGLGRQQFF. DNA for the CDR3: TGTGCCAGCAGCTTAGGCCTCGGGAGGCAGCAGTTCTTC.

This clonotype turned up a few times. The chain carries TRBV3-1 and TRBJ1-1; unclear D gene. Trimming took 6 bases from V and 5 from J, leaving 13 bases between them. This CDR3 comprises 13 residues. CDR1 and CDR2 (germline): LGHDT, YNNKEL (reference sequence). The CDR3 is CASSSVMGTEAFF. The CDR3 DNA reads TGTGCCAGCAGTTCTGTAATGGGAACTGAAGCTTTCTTT.

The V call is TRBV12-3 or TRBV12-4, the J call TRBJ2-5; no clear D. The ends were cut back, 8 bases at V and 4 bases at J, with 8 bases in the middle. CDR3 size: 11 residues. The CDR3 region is CASARGETQYF. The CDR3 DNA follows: TGTGCCAGCGCTCGTGGAGAGACCCAGTACTTC.

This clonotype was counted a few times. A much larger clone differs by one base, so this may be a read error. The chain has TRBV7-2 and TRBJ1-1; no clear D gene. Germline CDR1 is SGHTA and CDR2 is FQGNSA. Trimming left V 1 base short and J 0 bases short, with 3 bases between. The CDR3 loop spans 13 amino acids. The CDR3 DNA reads TGTGCCAGCAGCTTAGAAGTGAACACTGAAGCTTTCTTT. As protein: CASSLEVNTEAFF. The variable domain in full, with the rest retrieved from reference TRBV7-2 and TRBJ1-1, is GAGVSQSPSNKVTEKGKDVELRCDPISGHTALYWYRQSLGQGLEFLIYFQGNSAPDKSGLPSDRFSAERTGGSVSTLTIQRTQQEDSAVYLCASSLEVNTEAFFGQGTRLTVV.

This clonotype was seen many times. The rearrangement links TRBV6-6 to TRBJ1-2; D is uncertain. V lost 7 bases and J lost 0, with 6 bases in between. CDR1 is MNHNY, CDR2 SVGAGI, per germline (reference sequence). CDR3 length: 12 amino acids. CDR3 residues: CASTAANYGYTF. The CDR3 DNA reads TGTGCCAGCACGGCAGCTAACTATGGCTACACCTTC.

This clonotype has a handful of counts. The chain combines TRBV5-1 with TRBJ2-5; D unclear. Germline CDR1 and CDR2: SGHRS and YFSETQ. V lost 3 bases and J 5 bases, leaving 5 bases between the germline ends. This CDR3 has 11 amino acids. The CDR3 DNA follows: TGCGCCAGCAGCTCCGCGGAGACCCAGTACTTC. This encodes CASSSAETQYF. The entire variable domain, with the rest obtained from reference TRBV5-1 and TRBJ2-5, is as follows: KAGVTQTPRYLIKTRGQQVTLSCSPISGHRSVSWYQQTPGQGLQFLFEYFSETQRNKGNFPGRFSGRQFSNSRSEMNVSTLELGDSALYLCASSSAETQYFGPGTRLLVL.

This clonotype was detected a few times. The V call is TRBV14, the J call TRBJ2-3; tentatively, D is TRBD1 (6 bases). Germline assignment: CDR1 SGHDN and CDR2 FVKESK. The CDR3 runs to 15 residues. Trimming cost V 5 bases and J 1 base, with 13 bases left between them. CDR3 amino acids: CASSRIRGGTDTQYF. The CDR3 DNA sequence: TGTGCCAGCAGCAGAATCAGGGGTGGCACAGATACGCAGTATTTT.

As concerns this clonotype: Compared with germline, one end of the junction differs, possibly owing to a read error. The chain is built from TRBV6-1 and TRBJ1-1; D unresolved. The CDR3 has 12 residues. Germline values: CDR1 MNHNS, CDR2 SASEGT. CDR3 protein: CASSPRNTVAFF. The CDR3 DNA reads TGTGCCAGCAGTCCAAGGAACACTGTAGCTTTCTTT.

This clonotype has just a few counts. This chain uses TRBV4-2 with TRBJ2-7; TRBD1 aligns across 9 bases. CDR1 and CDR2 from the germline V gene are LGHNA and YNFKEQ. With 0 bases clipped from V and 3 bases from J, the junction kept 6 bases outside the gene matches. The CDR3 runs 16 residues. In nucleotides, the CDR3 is TGTGCCAGCAGCCAAGATCCCAGGACAGGGGACTACGAGCAGTACTTC. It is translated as CASSQDPRTGDYEQYF.

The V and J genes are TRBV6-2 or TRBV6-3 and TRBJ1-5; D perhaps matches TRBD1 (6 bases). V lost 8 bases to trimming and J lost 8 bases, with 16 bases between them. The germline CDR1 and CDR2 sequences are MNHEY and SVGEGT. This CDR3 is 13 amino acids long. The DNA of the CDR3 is TGTGCCAGCGGGGATCAGGGGAGGGAGCCCCAGCATTTT. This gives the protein CASGDQGREPQHF.

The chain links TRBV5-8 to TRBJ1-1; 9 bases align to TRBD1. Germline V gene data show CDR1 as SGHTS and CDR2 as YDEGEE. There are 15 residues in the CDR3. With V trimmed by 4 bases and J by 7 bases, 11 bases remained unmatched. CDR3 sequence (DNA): TGTGCCAGCAGCGACTATACAGGGGGCCTAGGTGAAGCTTTCTTT. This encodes CASSDYTGGLGEAFF.

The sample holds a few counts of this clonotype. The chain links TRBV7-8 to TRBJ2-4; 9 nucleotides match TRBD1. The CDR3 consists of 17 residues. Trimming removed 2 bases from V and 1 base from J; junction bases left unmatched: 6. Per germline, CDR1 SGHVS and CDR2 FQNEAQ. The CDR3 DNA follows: TGTGCCAGCAGCTTACGGGGACAGGGTACGGCCAAAAACATTCAGTACTTC. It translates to CASSLRGQGTAKNIQYF. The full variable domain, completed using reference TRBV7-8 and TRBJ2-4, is GAGVSQSPRYKVAKRGQDVALRCDPISGHVSLFWYQQALGQGPEFLTYFQNEAQLDKSGLPSDRFFAERPEGSVSTLKIQRTQQEDSAVYLCASSLRGQGTAKNIQYFGAGTRLSVL.

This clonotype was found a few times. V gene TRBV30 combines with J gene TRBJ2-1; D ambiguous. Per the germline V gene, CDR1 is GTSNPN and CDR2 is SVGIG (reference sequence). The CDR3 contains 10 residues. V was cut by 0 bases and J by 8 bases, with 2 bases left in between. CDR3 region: CAWSVDEQFF. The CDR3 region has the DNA TGTGCCTGGAGTGTCGATGAGCAGTTCTTC.

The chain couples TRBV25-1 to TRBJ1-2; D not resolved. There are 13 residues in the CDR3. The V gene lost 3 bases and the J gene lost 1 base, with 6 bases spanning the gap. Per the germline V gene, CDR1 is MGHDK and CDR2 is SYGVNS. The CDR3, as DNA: TGTGCCAGCAGTGAGGGCCTTAACTATGGCTACACCTTC. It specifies CASSEGLNYGYTF.

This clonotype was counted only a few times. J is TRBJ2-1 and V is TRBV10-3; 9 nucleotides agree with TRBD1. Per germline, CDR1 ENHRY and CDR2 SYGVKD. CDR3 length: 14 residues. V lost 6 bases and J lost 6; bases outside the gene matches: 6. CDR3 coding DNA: TGTGCCATCAGAGAGGACAGGGGAGTCAATGAGCAGTTCTTC. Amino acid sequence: CAIREDRGVNEQFF.

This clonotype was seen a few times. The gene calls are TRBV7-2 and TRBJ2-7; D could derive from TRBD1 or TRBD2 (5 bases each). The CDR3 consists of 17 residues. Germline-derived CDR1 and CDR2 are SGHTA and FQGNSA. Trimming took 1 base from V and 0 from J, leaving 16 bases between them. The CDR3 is CASSLGFGASHSYEQYF. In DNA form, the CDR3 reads TGTGCCAGCAGCTTAGGATTTGGGGCTAGCCACTCCTACGAGCAGTACTTC.